This T cell receptor (beta chain) was retrieved from a study of shared clonotypes between healthy human individuals (dated by TCRdb to the early 2020s). With respect to the entire study: Two women and a few men aged 18 to 49 years were included in the cohort. For each donor, CD4 naive and CD4 memory were each run on three plates, CD8 naive on two plates, and CD8 memory on one plate. Blood TCR repertoires of roughly 5 healthy adults were deeply sequenced to estimate repertoire size and the extent of clonotype sharing between individuals. Libraries were prepared and TCR repertoires were sequenced by different laboratories using diverse techniques, in order to increase sequencing depth and limit assay-specific biases. Leukapheresis yielded between about 0.9 and 9.5 billion PBMCs per donor. Here is what the overall study found, with its caveats: Even with the large sequencing depth, rarefaction of the sorted-subset datasets indicated that sequencing was incomplete. Compared with non-shared clonotypes, the clonotypes found in all four sorted-subset donors had higher generation probabilities. Sampling was restricted to blood, and TCR repertoires in tissues likely differ from the TCR repertoires found in blood. Approximately 5% of naive CD4, 3.5% of naive CD8, approximately 2% of memory CD4, and about 0.4% of memory CD8 clonotypes were shared across a few donors. Pairwise subsampling indicated that sequencing depth was expected to affect the degree of clonotype sharing among donors. The genetic and exposure-history diversity represented was limited by the small number of donors. Estimated clonotype richness was generally larger for naive than for memory subsets.

TCR CDR3 regions were amplified from genomic DNA by multiplex PCR using the deep immunoSEQ assay. Genomic DNA extracted from each cell subset was distributed evenly over all wells of several immunoSEQ 96-well plates, and each plate served as one replicate. For sorted subsets, each replicate PCR was loaded with around 220 ng genomic DNA, equivalent to 30,000 or so T cell genomes. Purified libraries were quantified with a Qubit 3.0 fluorometer, sized on a Bioanalyzer 2100, and re-quantified with the KAPA Library Quantification kit. Every immunoSEQ 96-well plate was sequenced on a dedicated single-read 150-cycle Illumina NextSeq 550 flow cell. Processing in the source paper ran as follows. Because the immunoSEQ output included only junctional sequences and no quality scores, the filtering could not be the same as the filtering used for full-length reads. To assign V/J genes and CDR3, sequences were annotated against IMGT germline references using PyIR, a Python wrapper for IgBLAST v1.9. Reads were removed for weak V/J assignments (E-value above 1e-6), missing CDR3, stop codons, out-of-frame junctions, or ambiguous translated residues. V3J clonotypes were defined as sequences sharing the same inferred V gene, J gene, and CDR3 amino acid sequence. Percentage overlap between repertoires was computed as shared unique clonotypes divided by the size of the smaller repertoire. Richness of each repertoire was evaluated using RTK rarefaction, the Chao1 estimator, and Recon v2.1 estimates of unobserved clonotypes. OLGA was used to compute generation probabilities for all TCRbeta clonotypes that the gDNA method yielded from several donors. Here the immuneACCESS table is served through TCRdb, limited to in-frame sequences with V and J called. Missing clones are a known gap in these copies; in checked studies unresolved V genes cover under half, and the rest lacks a known reason. The DNA gave D and trimming, while V, J and clone size come from that table. For this sample there are hundreds of thousands of clones; 90% to 96% appear just once. Roughly 0.06% of the sample belongs to the ten largest clones.

The CDR3, from cysteine to phenylalanine, totals 14 residues. Of the read, only the CDR3 DNA is kept; its 42 bases are in frame from base 1. The CDR1 and CDR2 encoded by the germline V gene are MRHNA and SNTAGT. Trimming at the junction amounts to 6 bases on V and 1 base on J, and the germline ends lie 12 bases apart. The donors were healthy, HIV-negative adults with no recently reported acute infections or vaccinations. All donors were Caucasian adults living in Nashville, Tennessee, USA. CD4+ T cells were enriched by magnetic negative selection; naive cells were then positively selected on CD45RA, and the negative fraction formed the memory subset. Blood was obtained by leukapheresis, after which PBMCs were separated by Ficoll-Histopaque density gradient centrifugation and cryopreserved in liquid nitrogen vapor phase. Analytical flow cytometry was used to check the purity and quantity of every magnetically sorted T cell population. From each sorted fraction, genomic DNA was isolated and quantified by UV absorbance on a Nanodrop 2000c.

Concerning this clone: This clone's antigen is unknown. One base away there is no much larger clone; base qualities are not given.

The rearranged segments are TRBV6-4 and TRBJ1-2, with the D gene not confidently named. The clonotype comes from a woman younger than 45 in good health. Sequenced sample: naive CD4+ T cells sorted from blood. The cell subset or site label, as the study defines it: CD45RA+ positively selected. This receptor has the CDR3 CASSSLLFNYGYTF. The DNA sequence is TGTGCCAGCAGCTCCCTCCTCTTTAACTATGGCTACACCTTC.